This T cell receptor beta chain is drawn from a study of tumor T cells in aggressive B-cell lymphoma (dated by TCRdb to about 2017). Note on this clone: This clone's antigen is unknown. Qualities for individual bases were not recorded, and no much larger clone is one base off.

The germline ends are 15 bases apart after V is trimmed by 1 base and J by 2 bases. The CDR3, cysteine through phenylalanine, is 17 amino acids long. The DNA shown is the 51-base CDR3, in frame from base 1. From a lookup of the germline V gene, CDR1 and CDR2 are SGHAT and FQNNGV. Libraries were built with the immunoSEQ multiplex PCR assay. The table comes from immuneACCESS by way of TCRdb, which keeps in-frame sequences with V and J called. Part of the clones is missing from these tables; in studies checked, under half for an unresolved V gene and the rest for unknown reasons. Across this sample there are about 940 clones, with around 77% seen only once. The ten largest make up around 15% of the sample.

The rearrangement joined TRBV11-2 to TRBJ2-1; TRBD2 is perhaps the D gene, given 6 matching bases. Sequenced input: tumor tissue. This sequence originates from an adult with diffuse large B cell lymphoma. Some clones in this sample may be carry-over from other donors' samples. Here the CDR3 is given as CASSLGPTRKPYNEQFF. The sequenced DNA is TGTGCCAGCAGCTTAGGGCCGACTAGAAAGCCCTACAATGAGCAGTTCTTC.